This T cell receptor (beta chain) originates from a study of stem cell transplantation in POMP-related autoinflammatory disease. Prominent immunodeficiency with autoinflammation defined PRAID. Clones were sequenced by immunoSEQ multiplex PCR, and TCRdb holds only the in-frame ones, with some missing. The sample holds a few thousand clones, 80% to 90% seen once. Trimming took 2 bases from V and 2 from J, leaving 7 bases between them. This CDR3 has 15 amino acids. The germline V gene has CDR1 MDHEN and CDR2 SYDVKM. This clonotype originated in a human patient with POMP-related autoinflammation and immune dysregulation (PRAID). Some of the T cells might come from the graft donor. This sequence joins TRBV28 and TRBJ2-6; D may match TRBD1 or TRBD2 (5 bases each). The sample consisted of Tregs from PBMCs, taken after stem cell transplantation. CDR3 in DNA: TGTGCCAGCAGTTTAGGGGGTGCTGGGGCCAACGTCCTGACTTTC. Translation: CASSLGGAGANVLTF.